These 14 T cell receptor beta chains originate from one sample sequenced in a study of blood T cell repertoires in COVID-19. Sequencing used immunoSEQ multiplex PCR; TCRdb keeps in-frame clones, though not all of them. The top ten clones hold around 4.2% of a sample with tens of thousands of clones, over 75% of them seen once. Sequenced sample: peripheral blood. The receptors come from a man aged 70-80 years with acute or convalescent COVID-19.

The V call is TRBV18, the J call TRBJ2-7; 13 bases match TRBD2. V trimming: 10 bases; J trimming: 5 bases; junction bases outside the gene matches: 8. Germline V gene lookup returns CDR1 KGHSH and CDR2 LQKENI. The CDR3 is made up of 14 amino acids. CDR3 in DNA: TGTGCCACTACCCGGACTAGCGGGGGCAACGAGCAGTACTTC. This encodes CATTRTSGGNEQYF.

V is TRBV7-9 and J is TRBJ2-7; D perhaps matches TRBD2 (5 bases). Between the trimmed V and J ends, which lost 5 bases and 2 bases, there was a span of 10 bases. CDR3 size: 13 residues. CDR1 is SEHNR, CDR2 FQNEAQ, per germline (reference sequence). The CDR3 DNA reads TGTGCCAGCAGCCCCCGGGAACCCTACGAGCAGTACTTC. Residues: CASSPREPYEQYF.

V and J are TRBV11-2 and TRBJ2-7, with TRBD2 as a possible D gene (5 bases). This CDR3 region has 14 residues. V lost 5 bases and J lost 1, with 12 bases in between. Germline V CDR1 and CDR2: SGHAT, FQNNGV. The chain's CDR3 is CASSPRRDSYEQYF. The CDR3 nucleotides are TGTGCCAGCAGCCCCAGACGGGATTCCTACGAGCAGTACTTC.

This chain links TRBV6-5 with TRBJ2-7; D is unresolved. Germline V gene lookup returns CDR1 MNHEY and CDR2 SVGAGI. This CDR3 contains 11 residues. V was trimmed by 8 bases and J by 7 bases, leaving 12 bases between them. This chain's CDR3 is CASGRFQEQYF. CDR3 nucleotides: TGTGCCAGCGGCAGGTTTCAGGAGCAGTACTTC.

The chain links TRBV21-1 to TRBJ2-3; the table's TRBD1 call for D was not verified on the DNA. TRBV21-1 is flagged as a pseudogene. The length of the CDR3 is 17 residues. The CDR3 DNA follows: TGTGCCAGCAGCAAAATCGGACAGGTGGGGGGTGTCGATACGCAGTATTTT. It yields the protein CASSKIGQVGGVDTQYF.

The rearrangement links TRBV12-5 to TRBJ1-1; the D is unclear. Germline-derived CDR1 and CDR2 are LGHNT and FRNRAP. V was cut by 3 bases and J by 6 bases, with 8 bases left in between. The CDR3 consists of 12 residues. Written as DNA, the CDR3 is TGTGCTAGTGGTTTAAGGGAGGCTGAAGCTTTCTTT. Translation: CASGLREAEAFF.

V and J are TRBV6-5 and TRBJ1-4; D may be TRBD1 (5 bases). Trimming removed 0 bases at V and 5 bases at J, with 10 bases between. This CDR3 has 15 amino acids. Germline loops: CDR1 MNHEY, CDR2 SVGAGI. The CDR3 loop is CASSYSGATNEKLFF. The CDR3 coding sequence is TGTGCCAGCAGTTACTCAGGGGCGACAAATGAAAAACTGTTTTTT.

V is TRBV5-1 and J is TRBJ2-1, with TRBD2 matching 13 bases. Trimming removed 0 bases from V and 8 bases from J; junction bases left unmatched: 5. This CDR3 has 16 amino acids. Germline CDR1 and CDR2: SGHRS and YFSETQ. The CDR3 is CASSLGLAGGGDEQFF. The CDR3 nucleotides read TGCGCCAGCAGCTTGGGACTAGCGGGGGGAGGCGATGAGCAGTTCTTC.

The gene calls are TRBV7-2 and TRBJ1-6; D ambiguous. Germline assignment: CDR1 SGHTA and CDR2 FQGNSA. The CDR3 totals 13 residues. The V and J ends lost 4 bases and 7 bases respectively, with 8 bases between them. The CDR3 bases are TGTGCCAGCAGCTCACAGATAAATTCACCCCTCCACTTT. Protein sequence: CASSSQINSPLHF.

The chain joins TRBV28 to TRBJ1-1, with TRBD1 identical over 9 bases. V trimming: 7 bases; J trimming: 0 bases; junction bases outside the gene matches: 12. CDR1 and CDR2 from the germline V gene are MDHEN and SYDVKM. The CDR3 extends over 17 amino acids. The DNA of the CDR3 is TGTGCCAGCACTCTAGTGCCCGGGACAGGGTTGAACACTGAAGCTTTCTTT. This gives the protein CASTLVPGTGLNTEAFF.

The chain recombines TRBV6-4 with TRBJ2-1; 7 nucleotides line up with TRBD1. Germline V gene data show CDR1 as MRHNA and CDR2 as SNTAGT. With 5 bases clipped from V and 7 bases from J, the junction kept 11 bases outside the gene matches. The CDR3 sequence is 15 residues long. The CDR3 spells CASSTGAELMNEQFF. CDR3 in DNA: TGTGCCAGCAGTACAGGGGCCGAACTAATGAATGAGCAGTTCTTC.

V is TRBV27 and J is TRBJ2-5; 11 nucleotides line up with TRBD2. CDR3 length equals 15 residues. Germline CDR1 and CDR2: MNHEY and SMNVEV (reference sequence). V was pared by 7 bases and J by 5 bases, with 9 bases of the junction left unmatched. CDR3 coding DNA: TGTGCCAGCATCGATAGCGGGGGGGCCTCGGAGACCCAGTACTTC. Protein: CASIDSGGASETQYF.

This clone was seen only once. J is TRBJ2-5 and V is TRBV7-2, with TRBD2 identical over 9 bases. There are 17 residues in the CDR3. Germline values: CDR1 SGHTA, CDR2 FQGNSA. The V segment lost 1 base and the J segment 5 bases; nucleotides outside the gene matches: 11. CDR3 DNA: TGTGCCAGCAGCTTAGGGGCCAGGGGGACTAGCAGGGAGACCCAGTACTTC. Its translation: CASSLGARGTSRETQYF.

The J gene is TRBJ2-5, the V gene TRBV19; D gene unclear. CDR3 length: 14 amino acids. The germline V gene encodes CDR1 LNHDA and CDR2 SQIVND (reference sequence). Trimming left V 5 bases short and J 4 bases short, with 14 bases between. CDR3: CASSPRRSGETQYF. The CDR3 DNA sequence: TGTGCCAGTAGTCCCCGACGGTCGGGAGAGACCCAGTACTTC. The whole variable domain, filled in from reference TRBV19 and TRBJ2-5, reads DGGITQSPKYLFRKEGQNVTLSCEQNLNHDAMYWYRQDPGQGLRLIYYSQIVNDFQKGDIAEGYSVSREKKESFPLTVTSAQKNPTAFYLCASSPRRSGETQYFGPGTRLLVL.